Listed here are 20 T cell receptor beta chains from one sample, sequenced in a study of patients and donors after allogeneic stem cell transplantation (TCRdb year 2020). The protocol used for the library was RT-PCR. The sequencer was a NextSeq 550. Using fastp at Q25 and MiXCR, TCRdb reprocessed the public reads and kept productive beta chains. Identical CDR3 protein sequences are pooled into one entry, listed with their most common genes and DNA. For this sample there are over 200,000 distinct CDR3 sequences; 35% to 45% appear just once. The top ten clonotypes cover roughly 11% of the sample. The sample consisted of blood, either unsorted or a sorted T cell fraction (not recorded which). These receptors were collected from a human donor who was either an allogeneic HSCT recipient or a stem cell or donor lymphocyte infusion donor (not recorded which). It is not recorded whose cells these are; they may come from a transplant donor.

The chain carries TRBV5-1 and TRBJ2-7; D is unresolved. The V gene's germline CDR1 is SGHRS and CDR2 YFSETQ. V lost 0 bases and J lost 1, with 8 bases in between. The CDR3 is 14 amino acids. CDR3 coding DNA: TGCGCCAGCAGCTTGGGGGTGGATTCCTACGAGCAGTACTTC. Translation: CASSLGVDSYEQYF.

About this clonotype: Without the conserved terminal phenylalanine or tryptophan, this CDR3 likely stems from a read error. The rearrangement joins TRBV15 to TRBJ1-1; no firm D call. This CDR3 region has 18 residues. Trimming left V 1 base short and J 1 base short, with 19 bases between. Germline V gives CDR1 LNHNV, CDR2 YYDKDF (reference sequence). The CDR3, as DNA: TGTGCCACCAGCAGAGGTGGAGGGAGGAGTAGTAGGAACACTGAAGCTTTCTTG. It specifies CATSRGGGRSSRNTEAFL.

The genes are TRBV28 and TRBJ2-3; no clear D gene. The CDR3 consists of 10 residues. Trimming shortened V by 4 bases and J by 6 bases, and 2 bases separated the two germline ends. Per germline, CDR1 MDHEN and CDR2 SYDVKM. The CDR3 bases are TGTGCCAGCAGTTCGGATACGCAGTATTTT. Translating gives CASSSDTQYF.

This clonotype was counted between two and nine times. The rearrangement uses TRBV24-1 and TRBJ1-2; tentative D call: TRBD1 (5 bases). Trimming took off 4 bases at V and 5 bases at J, with 10 bases between the two ends. The CDR3 has 13 residues. CDR1 KGHDR and CDR2 SFDVKD come from the germline V gene. The DNA of the CDR3 is TGTGCCACCAGTGACCCGACAGAGTATGGCTACACCTTC. Protein product: CATSDPTEYGYTF.

This clonotype turned up a few times. The chain employs TRBV20-1 and TRBJ1-2, with D possibly matching TRBD1 (5 bases). V shed 6 bases and J shed 4 bases, with 21 bases lying between them. The CDR3 has 15 residues. CDR1 is DFQATT, CDR2 SNEGSKA, per germline (reference sequence). The CDR3 region is CSATAGWRGGYGYTF. CDR3 coding DNA: TGCAGTGCCACGGCAGGGTGGAGAGGTGGCTATGGCTACACCTTC.

The chain carries TRBV6-6 and TRBJ1-5, with 8 bases that match TRBD1. Germline V gene data show CDR1 as MNHNY and CDR2 as SVGAGI (reference sequence). CDR3 length equals 17 residues. With V trimmed by 6 bases and J by 3 bases, 13 bases remained unmatched. Written as DNA, the CDR3 is TGTGCCAGCAGACCCCTCTCTGGACAGGGCATCAATCAGCCCCAGCATTTT. Protein sequence: CASRPLSGQGINQPQHF.

J is TRBJ2-2 and V is TRBV7-2; 8 positions match TRBD1. In germline, CDR1 is SGHTA, CDR2 FQGNSA. Losses at the gene ends were 5 bases for V and 6 bases for J; bases not matched to a gene: 8. This CDR3 contains 15 residues. CDR3 residues: CASSPWTGSAGELFF. The CDR3, as DNA: TGTGCCAGCAGCCCTTGGACAGGGAGCGCCGGGGAGCTGTTTTTT.

This sequence joins TRBV7-3 and TRBJ1-2; 7 nucleotides agree with TRBD1. The CDR3 is 14 amino acids. Looked up from germline, CDR1 is SGHTA and CDR2 is FQGTGA. The V segment lost 5 bases and the J segment 4 bases; nucleotides outside the gene matches: 7. CDR3 sequence: CASSPGRGPYGYTF. Written as DNA, the CDR3 is TGTGCCAGCAGCCCCGGGAGGGGGCCCTATGGCTACACCTTC.

V and J are TRBV9 and TRBJ1-1; maybe TRBD1 (6 bases). This CDR3 contains 15 residues. CDR1 and CDR2 (germline): SGDLS, YYNGEE. V dropped 3 bases and J dropped 3 bases, with 15 bases sitting between them. The CDR3 spells CASSGPQGQYTEAFF. The DNA of the CDR3 is TGTGCCAGCAGCGGTCCCCAGGGGCAGTACACTGAAGCTTTCTTT.

The rearrangement links TRBV24-1 to TRBJ2-5, with a possible D match to TRBD1 (6 bases). CDR3 length equals 12 residues. Trimming shortened V by 4 bases and J by 4 bases, and 6 bases separated the two germline ends. CDR1 is KGHDR, CDR2 SFDVKD, per germline. CDR3 bases: TGTGCCACCAGTGAAGGGGGAGAGACCCAGTACTTC. It specifies CATSEGGETQYF.

The chain links TRBV7-2 to TRBJ1-3, with D possibly being TRBD1 (6 bases). The CDR3 runs to 16 residues. Germline values: CDR1 SGHTA, CDR2 FQGNSA. Trimming removed 4 bases from V and 1 base from J, with 14 bases in between. CDR3 coding DNA: TGTGCCAGCAGCTCCTGGGGGGCGGGTTCTGGAAACACCATATATTTT. Its protein is CASSSWGAGSGNTIYF.

This clonotype was seen a single time. The chain recombines TRBV10-3 with TRBJ1-6; the match to TRBD1 covers 8 bases. J was trimmed by 10 bases and V by 10 bases; bases with no gene match: 15. CDR3 length: 15 residues. Germline V gives CDR1 ENHRY, CDR2 SYGVKD. The CDR3 reads CATWGPGQVGSPLHF. The CDR3 nucleotides are TGTGCCACATGGGGTCCGGGACAGGTGGGCTCACCCCTCCACTTT.

This clonotype was detected a few times. The chain joins TRBV7-9 to TRBJ1-2; D gene unclear. V lost 4 bases and J lost 0, with 15 bases in between. The CDR3 is 16 residues long. CDR1 and CDR2 (germline): SEHNR, FQNEAQ (reference sequence). This CDR3 reads CASSSGRERSNYGYTF. The CDR3 DNA sequence: TGTGCCAGCAGCTCCGGGAGGGAAAGATCTAACTATGGCTACACCTTC.

This clonotype was counted only a few times. This chain joins TRBV20-1 and TRBJ1-1; D gene unclear. Germline CDR1 DFQATT, CDR2 SNEGSKA (reference sequence). Trimming left V 6 bases short and J 7 bases short, with 18 bases between. This CDR3 region has 13 residues. The CDR3: CSATTLPQVEAFF. CDR3 bases: TGCAGTGCCACAACACTCCCCCAAGTTGAAGCTTTCTTT.

This clonotype has more than one count but fewer than ten. The V gene is TRBV18, the J gene TRBJ1-1; D unresolved. Germline assignment: CDR1 KGHSH and CDR2 LQKENI. Trimming shortened V by 1 base and J by 8 bases, and 14 bases separated the two germline ends. CDR3 length equals 14 residues. CDR3 amino acids: CASSPQQALREAFF. Written as DNA, the CDR3 is TGTGCCAGCTCACCACAGCAGGCCCTAAGGGAAGCTTTCTTT.

The chain links TRBV12-3 or TRBV12-4 to TRBJ1-6, with a possible D match to TRBD1 (5 bases). This CDR3 spans 16 amino acids. V gave up 7 bases and J gave up 0 bases, with 13 bases separating them. The DNA for the CDR3 is TGTGCCAGCACCCGTCTGGGGGACTCCTATAATTCACCCCTCCACTTT. Protein product: CASTRLGDSYNSPLHF.

V gene TRBV7-2 combines with J gene TRBJ2-2; 7 bases map to TRBD1. CDR3 size: 18 residues. With V trimmed by 2 bases and J by 1 base, 10 bases remained unmatched. CDR1 is SGHTA, CDR2 FQGNSA, per germline. The CDR3 DNA sequence: TGTGCCAGCAGCTTAAGATGGCTCGGGACAGAGAACACCGGGGAGCTGTTTTTT. It specifies CASSLRWLGTENTGELFF. The full variable domain, with the rest looked up from reference TRBV7-2 and TRBJ2-2, is GAGVSQSPSNKVTEKGKDVELRCDPISGHTALYWYRQSLGQGLEFLIYFQGNSAPDKSGLPSDRFSAERTGGSVSTLTIQRTQQEDSAVYLCASSLRWLGTENTGELFFGEGSRLTVL.

The V call is TRBV28, the J call TRBJ1-6, with TRBD1 identical over 8 bases. Trimming at V came to 5 bases and at J to 6 bases, leaving 6 bases not matched to a gene. This CDR3 region has 15 residues. The germline gives CDR1 MDHEN, CDR2 SYDVKM. This chain's CDR3 is CASSPGGLFNSPLHF. CDR3 coding DNA: TGTGCCAGCAGTCCAGGGGGCCTATTTAATTCACCCCTCCACTTT.

This clonotype was counted between two and nine times. The chain joins TRBV5-1 to TRBJ1-3; D ambiguous. The germline CDR1 and CDR2 sequences are SGHRS and YFSETQ. The V and J ends lost 5 bases and 4 bases respectively, with 16 bases between them. The CDR3 sequence is 15 residues long. The chain's CDR3 is CASSTGHGSGNTIYF. The CDR3 DNA is TGCGCCAGCAGTACCGGTCACGGGTCAGGAAACACCATATATTTT.

This clonotype was found a few times. CDR3: CSARARGNTEAFF. The CDR3 DNA reads as TGCAGTGCTAGAGCCAGGGGGAACACTGAAGCTTTCTTT. The chain links TRBV20-1 to TRBJ1-1, with D perhaps TRBD1 (6 bases). V lost 1 base and J 1 base, leaving 7 bases between the germline ends. The CDR3 covers 13 residues. CDR1 and CDR2 (germline): DFQATT, SNEGSKA (reference sequence).